Below are 10 T cell receptor beta chains sequenced from a single sample in a study of cytomegalovirus exposure and HLA in healthy donors. 60 Vbeta and 13 Jbeta primers were used in PCR. Only in-frame clones appear in the TCRdb table, and some are missing; sequencing was by immunoSEQ multiplex PCR. This repertoire shows approximately 150,000 clones, around three quarters found once; its top ten account for over 3%. The sequencing input was PBMCs. All receptors derive from a male donor in good health and CMV-seronegative.

The V call is TRBV19, the J call TRBJ1-1, with no clear D. With 3 bases removed from V and 0 bases from J, the gap between germline ends came to 20 bases. CDR1 and CDR2 from the germline V gene are LNHDA and SQIVND (reference sequence). This CDR3 has 18 amino acids. The CDR3 sequence: CASSIPPGSGSMNTEAFF. CDR3 DNA sequence: TGTGCCAGTAGTATCCCTCCCGGCTCGGGATCCATGAACACTGAAGCTTTCTTT.

This clone is a singleton in its sample. This same CDR3 is encoded by further DNA sequences in the sample. The rearrangement links TRBV15 to TRBJ1-4; D is uncertain. The V end was cut by 5 bases, the J end by 3 bases, with 10 bases between. Germline values: CDR1 LNHNV, CDR2 YYDKDF (reference sequence). The CDR3 contains 14 residues. The CDR3 sequence: CATSSPSSNEKLFF. The CDR3 bases are TGTGCCACCAGCTCACCTAGTTCTAATGAAAAACTGTTTTTT.

The chain is built from TRBV28 and TRBJ2-1, with 12 bases that match TRBD2. V shed 2 bases and J 10 bases; nucleotides not matched to a gene: 3. Germline values: CDR1 MDHEN, CDR2 SYDVKM. This CDR3 has 14 amino acids. The CDR3 loop reads CASSLGTSGREQFF. CDR3 nucleotide sequence: TGTGCCAGCAGTTTAGGAACTAGCGGGAGGGAGCAGTTCTTC.

Only a few counts were recorded for this clone. The chain joins TRBV2 to TRBJ1-1; 7 nucleotides line up with TRBD1. Per germline, CDR1 SNHLY and CDR2 FYNNEI. CDR3 length equals 14 residues. Germline trimming cut 5 bases from V and 4 bases from J; bases unmatched to any gene: 7. The CDR3 here is CASSPDRVGTEAFF. CDR3 nucleotides: TGTGCCAGCAGTCCTGACAGGGTGGGCACTGAAGCTTTCTTT.

The chain combines TRBV28 with TRBJ1-5; D possibly corresponds to TRBD1 (5 bases). V dropped 3 bases and J dropped 2 bases, with 17 bases sitting between them. Germline V CDR1 and CDR2: MDHEN, SYDVKM. The CDR3 is 17 amino acids. CDR3 nucleotides: TGTGCCAGCAGTTTGTATCTGAGCCCGGGGGGCAATCAGCCCCAGCATTTT. This gives the protein CASSLYLSPGGNQPQHF.

There are a few counts of this clone. V gene TRBV10-3 combines with J gene TRBJ2-7; D remains ambiguous. Looked up from germline, CDR1 is ENHRY and CDR2 is SYGVKD. The V and J ends lost 0 bases and 2 bases respectively, with 11 bases between them. The CDR3 loop spans 15 amino acids. For the CDR3, the DNA is TGTGCCATCAGTGAGTCTAGTCTTGATCCCTACGAGCAGTACTTC. It codes for CAISESSLDPYEQYF.

This sequence joins TRBV28 and TRBJ2-2; tentatively, D is TRBD1 (5 bases). V lost 1 base, J lost 1 base, and 7 bases lay in between. CDR3 length: 15 amino acids. Germline V gene sequence: CDR1 MDHEN, CDR2 SYDVKM. CDR3 sequence: CASSLLGENTGELFF. For the CDR3, the DNA is TGTGCCAGCAGTTTATTAGGGGAGAACACCGGGGAGCTGTTTTTT.

The CDR3 region is CSIGGLAGGRDTQYF. The CDR3 nucleotides are TGCAGCATAGGGGGACTAGCGGGAGGTAGAGATACGCAGTATTTT. The J gene is TRBJ2-3, the V gene TRBV29-1; 15 positions match TRBD2. J lost 5 bases, V lost 8 bases, and 8 bases had no gene match. This CDR3 is built from 15 residues. The germline V gene has CDR1 SQVTM and CDR2 ANQGSEA.

The chain is built from TRBV7-9 and TRBJ1-1; D may be TRBD1 (5 bases). Trimming pared 2 bases from V and 1 base from J, leaving 11 bases between. CDR1 and CDR2 from the germline V gene are SEHNR and FQNEAQ (reference sequence). The CDR3 consists of 15 residues. In DNA, the CDR3 is TGTGCCAGCAGCTTAATTCTTGGGGCGAACACTGAAGCTTTCTTT. This translates into CASSLILGANTEAFF.

DNA of the CDR3: TGTGCCAGTATCGTTGGGGGCGGTTGGAGCACTGAAGCTTTCTTT. This translates into CASIVGGGWSTEAFF. This chain joins TRBV19 and TRBJ1-1; D is perhaps TRBD1 (6 bases). Germline lookup yields CDR1 LNHDA and CDR2 SQIVND (reference sequence). V dropped 7 bases and J dropped 4 bases, with 19 bases sitting between them. The CDR3 has 15 residues.